This entry concerns a single T cell receptor (beta chain). These data come from a study of human T cells and chemical hapten exposure. Trimming at V came to 3 bases and at J to 0 bases, leaving 6 bases not matched to a gene. There are 15 residues in the CDR3. The V gene's germline CDR1 is DFQATT and CDR2 SNEGSKA (reference sequence). TCRdb called the RACE reads again in MiXCR, with one record for every CDR3 protein. The data contain more than 85,000 distinct CDR3 sequences, about 9% of them seen just once; the ten biggest clones take up 2% to 3%. Time point here: pre-sensitization, week 0. Stated treatment: therapeutic diphenylcyclopropenone sensitization with weekly scalp DPC. Blood collection happened ahead of applying each patch test.

V usage is TRBV20-1 and J usage is TRBJ2-7, with 9 bases matching TRBD1. This receptor was taken from a man in his forties with alopecia areata. Some clones in this sample may be carry-over from other donors' samples. This specimen consisted of whole blood, obtained in connection with sensitization to the hapten diphenylcyclopropenone (DPC). CDR3: CSARLRDRVSYEQYF. CDR3 bases: TGCAGTGCTAGGCTCCGGGACAGGGTCTCCTACGAGCAGTACTTC.